This TCR beta chain was observed in a study of blood T cell repertoires in COVID-19. Clones were read by immunoSEQ multiplex PCR, and TCRdb kept only the in-frame ones, dropping some. The sample contains a few hundred thousand clones, around 90% of which appear only once. The V and J ends lost 2 bases and 4 bases respectively, with 12 bases between them. The CDR3 consists of 14 residues. The germline V gene encodes CDR1 MNHNS and CDR2 SASEGT. This chain uses TRBV6-1 with TRBJ2-7; D possibly corresponds to TRBD2 (7 bases). This TCR was recovered from a man in his fifties or sixties with acute or convalescent COVID-19. The sequencing sample was made of peripheral blood. The CDR3 coding sequence is TGTGCCAGCAGTGAATCTGGGGGGGCTTACGAGCAGTACTTC. Translating it yields CASSESGGAYEQYF.